This entry features one T cell receptor (beta chain) sequence. No cognate antigen has been identified for it. No base quality values were provided; no much bigger clone lies one nucleotide off. This record belongs to a study of CD8 T cells in ankylosing spondylitis (dated by TCRdb to 2016 to 2017). Concerning the study at large: The study set out to find disease-linked TCR variants by profiling T cell receptor beta repertoires in ankylosing spondylitis patients and healthy donors. The whole study cohort included over a hundred healthy donors and 25 ankylosing spondylitis patients. Peripheral blood was sampled, and synovial fluid was additionally collected from ankylosing spondylitis patients.

Trimming takes 2 bases from V and 4 bases from J, and the germline ends sit 6 bases apart. Including the terminal cysteine and phenylalanine, the CDR3 comprises 13 residues. CDR3 DNA only is kept here, 39 bases in frame from base 1. Findings and caveats that apply to the study as a whole: The disease-linked clones had a CD8+ phenotype and were found at relatively low frequencies in peripheral blood. The disease-linked clones were reported as significantly enriched in matched synovial fluid samples from ankylosing spondylitis patients. Blood from ankylosing spondylitis patients appeared to be characterized by a TCR beta motif composed of eight highly homologous amino acid variants. Some motif variants had previously been reported in the synovial fluid and blood of reactive arthritis patients, which suggests shared mechanisms of disease initiation.

The listed sequencing device is Illumina HiSeq 2500. Quantitative 5'-RACE with molecular barcodes was the method used to prepare the TCR beta libraries. As for the original processing: To identify disease-linked TCR variants, a new computational method was used, one built on a probabilistic model of VDJ rearrangement. Through fastp at Q25 and MiXCR, TCRdb rebuilt clones from the public reads, retaining in-frame beta chains. Each entry is one CDR3 protein sequence, shown with its most common DNA and genes. Here the V and J calls rest on TCRdb's processing, not on the authors' analysis. For this sample the table gives 650,000 to 800,000 distinct CDR3 sequences, of which roughly 20% were detected only once. The ten largest account for about 19% of the sample.

The rearranged segments are TRBV12-3 or TRBV12-4 and TRBJ1-3, with the D gene call left open. Sequencing used blood, either unsorted or a sorted T cell fraction (not recorded which). The TCR sequence derives from a male donor with ankylosing spondylitis. Read as DNA, the sequence is TGTGCCAGCAGTTTAAACCACGGAAACACCATATATTTT. Its product reads: CASSLNHGNTIYF.